This T cell receptor (beta chain) derives from a study of T-cell reconstitution after alpha-beta-depleted transplantation in children. This clonotype appeared many times. Molecular barcoding with unique molecular identifiers was used for the TCRbeta library. TCRdb re-called the PCR reads through MiXCR, storing one row per CDR3 protein. The data show approximately 490,000 distinct CDR3 sequences, with under 15% seen just once and under 7% held by the top ten. This CDR3 spans 17 amino acids. V was pared by 3 bases and J by 2 bases, with 16 bases between. The material sequenced was PBMCs from the stem cell graft donor, taken from the stem cell graft. This chain connects TRBV12-3 or TRBV12-4 to TRBJ2-2; the D gene is possibly TRBD2 (6 bases). The receptor was derived from a human donor who donated a stem cell graft to a child with combined immunodeficiency. Here the CDR3 DNA reads TGTGCCAGCAGTTTGGTGATGCGGGGAGTTAACACCGGGGAGCTGTTTTTT. It specifies CASSLVMRGVNTGELFF.